These T cell receptor beta chains were read from a single sample in a study of cytomegalovirus exposure and HLA in healthy donors. Some clones are missing from TCRdb's copy, which holds only in-frame ones; the method was immunoSEQ multiplex PCR. The data show about 140,000 clones, with around 80% seen just once and about 3.2% held by the top ten. Source material: PBMCs. The receptor source for this set is a man between 18 and 29 years old in good health and CMV-seropositive. The CDR3 runs from the conserved cysteine through the conserved F or W. Fields, in order: CDR3 length, clone size, J gene, V gene, D gene, CDR3 DNA, CDR3 protein. D genes are given only for firm matches. The size entry is marked missing in some rows and otherwise reads once, few, many or a size class.

CDR3 length: 14; clone size: NA; J gene: TRBJ1-2; V gene: TRBV30; D gene: TRBD1; CDR3 DNA: TGTGCCTGGATTGGGGGACAGGGGCTAAATGGCTACACCTTC; CDR3 protein: CAWIGGQGLNGYTF
CDR3 length: 15; clone size: NA; J gene: TRBJ1-3; V gene: TRBV5-6; D gene: NA; CDR3 DNA: TGTGCCAGCAGCTTATGGGGCTCTCCTGGAAACACCATATATTTT; CDR3 protein: CASSLWGSPGNTIYF
CDR3 length: 19; clone size: NA; J gene: TRBJ2-6; V gene: TRBV18; D gene: TRBD2; CDR3 DNA: TGTGCCAGCTCACCACTCCAACTAGCGGGATGCTCTGGGGCCAACGTCCTGACTTTC; CDR3 protein: CASSPLQLAGCSGANVLTF
CDR3 length: 15; clone size: NA; J gene: TRBJ1-4; V gene: TRBV9; D gene: TRBD1; CDR3 DNA: TGTGCCAGCAGCATCGACAGGGGAATCGGTGAAAAACTGTTTTTT; CDR3 protein: CASSIDRGIGEKLFF
CDR3 length: 13; clone size: NA; J gene: TRBJ2-7; V gene: TRBV2; D gene: TRBD1; CDR3 DNA: TGTGCCAGCACAGGGGGAGCCTCCTACGAGCAGTACTTC; CDR3 protein: CASTGGASYEQYF
CDR3 length: 15; clone size: NA; J gene: TRBJ2-1; V gene: TRBV6-1; D gene: NA; CDR3 DNA: TGTGCCAGCAGACCACTTGACCCCGCGGTGATTGAACAGTTCTTC; CDR3 protein: CASRPLDPAVIEQFF
CDR3 length: 14; clone size: few; J gene: TRBJ2-5; V gene: TRBV4-1; D gene: NA; CDR3 DNA: TGCGCCAGCAGCCAAGGGCGGGGCCAAGAGACCCAGTACTTC; CDR3 protein: CASSQGRGQETQYF
CDR3 length: 13; clone size: NA; J gene: TRBJ2-3; V gene: TRBV2; D gene: TRBD1; CDR3 DNA: TGTGCCTCACTCCGGACAGGGGCAGATACGCAGTATTTT; CDR3 protein: CASLRTGADTQYF
CDR3 length: 16; clone size: NA; J gene: TRBJ1-3; V gene: TRBV27; D gene: NA; CDR3 DNA: TGTGCCAGCAGGGCACGACTGATCGACTCTGGAAACACCATATATTTT; CDR3 protein: CASRARLIDSGNTIYF
CDR3 length: 15; clone size: NA; J gene: TRBJ1-4; V gene: TRBV5-1; D gene: NA; CDR3 DNA: TGCGCCAGCAGCTTGGCGGCAGGAGCGGATGAAAAACTGTTTTTT; CDR3 protein: CASSLAAGADEKLFF
CDR3 length: 15; clone size: NA; J gene: TRBJ1-3; V gene: TRBV5-8; D gene: NA; CDR3 DNA: TGTGCCAGCAGCTTCCTGGTGGGGGCGAGAAACACCATATATTTT; CDR3 protein: CASSFLVGARNTIYF
CDR3 length: 16; clone size: once; J gene: TRBJ1-1; V gene: TRBV5-1; D gene: TRBD1; CDR3 DNA: TGCGCCAGCACCATCTCACGGACAGGGTCGAGCACTGAAGCTTTCTTT; CDR3 protein: CASTISRTGSSTEAFF
CDR3 length: 12; clone size: NA; J gene: TRBJ2-3; V gene: TRBV5-5; D gene: NA; CDR3 DNA: TGTGCCAGCAGCTTGGATGGCAGTGAGCGGTATTTT; CDR3 protein: CASSLDGSERYF
CDR3 length: 15; clone size: NA; J gene: TRBJ2-2; V gene: TRBV19; D gene: TRBD2; CDR3 DNA: TGTGCCAGTAGTATACGGGCGGGAGGGCCGGAGGAGCTGTTTTTT; CDR3 protein: CASSIRAGGPEELFF
CDR3 length: 16; clone size: NA; J gene: TRBJ2-7; V gene: TRBV19; D gene: NA; CDR3 DNA: TGTGCCAGTAGTCCCCACTCCGGACCCGGGAGTTACGAGCAGTACTTC; CDR3 protein: CASSPHSGPGSYEQYF
CDR3 length: 15; clone size: NA; J gene: TRBJ2-2; V gene: TRBV5-1; D gene: NA; CDR3 DNA: TGCGCCAGCAGCTTGCGTCAGTCAAACACCGGGGAGCTGTTTTTT; CDR3 protein: CASSLRQSNTGELFF
CDR3 length: 15; clone size: once; J gene: TRBJ2-7; V gene: TRBV4-1; D gene: TRBD2; CDR3 DNA: TGCGCCAGCAGGCTACGGACTAGCGGGTTGGACGAGCAGTACTTC; CDR3 protein: CASRLRTSGLDEQYF
CDR3 length: 13; clone size: NA; J gene: TRBJ2-7; V gene: TRBV30; D gene: NA; CDR3 DNA: TGTGCCTGGAGAGGGCGGGGTAAGGACGCGCAGTACTTC; CDR3 protein: CAWRGRGKDAQYF
CDR3 length: 11; clone size: few; J gene: TRBJ1-1; V gene: TRBV6-5; D gene: NA; CDR3 DNA: TGTGCCAGGTCAGACAGGACTGAAGCTTTCTTT; CDR3 protein: CARSDRTEAFF
CDR3 length: 16; clone size: NA; J gene: TRBJ1-1; V gene: TRBV7-2; D gene: TRBD1; CDR3 DNA: TGTGCCAGCAAGCCCACCACAGGGGCGCTGAACACTGAAGCTTTCTTT; CDR3 protein: CASKPTTGALNTEAFF
CDR3 length: 14; clone size: NA; J gene: TRBJ2-7; V gene: TRBV11-2; D gene: TRBD2; CDR3 DNA: TGTGCCAGCAGCTTTTCGCCGGGGGGGTACGAGCAGTACTTC; CDR3 protein: CASSFSPGGYEQYF
CDR3 length: 15; clone size: NA; J gene: TRBJ2-1; V gene: TRBV7-9; D gene: TRBD2; CDR3 DNA: TGTGCCAGCAGCCCAGCGGGGGGATCCTTCCATGAGCAGTTCTTC; CDR3 protein: CASSPAGGSFHEQFF
CDR3 length: 14; clone size: NA; J gene: TRBJ2-7; V gene: TRBV7-2; D gene: TRBD2; CDR3 DNA: TGTGCCAGCAGCTTAGCGATAGCGGGAGGGCCCCAGTACTTC; CDR3 protein: CASSLAIAGGPQYF
CDR3 length: 15; clone size: NA; J gene: TRBJ1-1; V gene: TRBV6-1; D gene: NA; CDR3 DNA: TGTGCCAGCAGTGAAAACGGGGGGCAGGGCACTGAAGCTTTCTTT; CDR3 protein: CASSENGGQGTEAFF
CDR3 length: 18; clone size: NA; J gene: TRBJ2-3; V gene: TRBV7-9; D gene: TRBD1; CDR3 DNA: TGTTCCAGCAGCCGTCGTGAGTTTCGGGACAGGGAGGGAGATACGCAGTATTTT; CDR3 protein: CSSSRREFRDREGDTQYF
CDR3 length: 15; clone size: NA; J gene: TRBJ2-7; V gene: TRBV13; D gene: NA; CDR3 DNA: TGTGCCAGCAGCAGATACAGGAATGGGAAATACGAGCAGTACTTC; CDR3 protein: CASSRYRNGKYEQYF
CDR3 length: 14; clone size: NA; J gene: TRBJ1-1; V gene: TRBV15; D gene: TRBD1; CDR3 DNA: TGTGCCACGGGGACAGGGGGCGCGGACACTGAAGCTTTCTTT; CDR3 protein: CATGTGGADTEAFF
CDR3 length: 17; clone size: NA; J gene: TRBJ1-1; V gene: TRBV5-6; D gene: NA; CDR3 DNA: TGTGCCAGCAGCTTGGGGCAGGGGAGAGCTAAGAACACTGAAGCTTTCTTT; CDR3 protein: CASSLGQGRAKNTEAFF
CDR3 length: 16; clone size: NA; J gene: TRBJ2-7; V gene: TRBV7-2; D gene: NA; CDR3 DNA: TGTGCCAGCAGCTTAGGGCGCGTGGGGCAGACCTACGAGCAGTACTTC; CDR3 protein: CASSLGRVGQTYEQYF
CDR3 length: 15; clone size: few; J gene: TRBJ2-1; V gene: TRBV2; D gene: TRBD1; CDR3 DNA: TGTGCCAGCAACCGAGGGACAGGGATCGACAATGAGCAGTTCTTC; CDR3 protein: CASNRGTGIDNEQFF
CDR3 length: 18; clone size: NA; J gene: TRBJ2-5; V gene: TRBV11-2; D gene: TRBD2; CDR3 DNA: TGTGCCAGCATGGTCCCGCGGGAGTCGGTTGGGACCAAAGAGACCCAGTACTTC; CDR3 protein: CASMVPRESVGTKETQYF
CDR3 length: 17; clone size: NA; J gene: TRBJ2-2; V gene: TRBV9; D gene: TRBD1; CDR3 DNA: TGTGCCAGCAGCGCCACTGGGACAGGGCTGAACACCGGGGAGCTGTTTTTT; CDR3 protein: CASSATGTGLNTGELFF
CDR3 length: 15; clone size: NA; J gene: TRBJ2-1; V gene: TRBV9; D gene: NA; CDR3 DNA: TGTGCCAGCAGCGTAGATCCGGGAGAATACAATGAGCAGTTCTTC; CDR3 protein: CASSVDPGEYNEQFF